The entry that follows covers one T cell receptor beta chain sequence. This sample is drawn from a study of blood T cell repertoires in COVID-19. Germline-derived CDR1 and CDR2 are LGHDT and YNNKEL (reference sequence). There are 13 residues in the CDR3. Between the trimmed V and J ends, which lost 5 bases and 11 bases, there was a span of 18 bases. Method: immunoSEQ multiplex PCR; TCRdb's copy keeps in-frame clones and lacks some. Here the sample spans about 270,000 clones, over 75% being singletons. The specimen was peripheral blood. This receptor was obtained from a human donor in a cohort sampled during active COVID-19. The chain uses TRBV3-1 (or the pseudogene TRBV3-2) and TRBJ1-1; tentative D call: TRBD1 (5 bases). This CDR3 is CASSIGQGPWAFF. The CDR3, as DNA: TGTGCCAGCAGCATCGGACAAGGGCCCTGGGCTTTCTTT.